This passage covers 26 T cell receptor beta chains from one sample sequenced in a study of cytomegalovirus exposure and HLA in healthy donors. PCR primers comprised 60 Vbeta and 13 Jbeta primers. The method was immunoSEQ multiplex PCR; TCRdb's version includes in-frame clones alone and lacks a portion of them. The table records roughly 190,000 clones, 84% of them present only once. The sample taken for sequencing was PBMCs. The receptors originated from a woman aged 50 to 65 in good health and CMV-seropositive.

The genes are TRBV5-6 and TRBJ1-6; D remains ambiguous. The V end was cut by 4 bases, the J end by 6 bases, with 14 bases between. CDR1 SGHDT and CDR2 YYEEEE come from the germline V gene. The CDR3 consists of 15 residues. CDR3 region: CASSLERRVNSPLHF. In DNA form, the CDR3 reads TGTGCCAGCAGCCTGGAACGACGGGTTAATTCACCCCTCCACTTT.

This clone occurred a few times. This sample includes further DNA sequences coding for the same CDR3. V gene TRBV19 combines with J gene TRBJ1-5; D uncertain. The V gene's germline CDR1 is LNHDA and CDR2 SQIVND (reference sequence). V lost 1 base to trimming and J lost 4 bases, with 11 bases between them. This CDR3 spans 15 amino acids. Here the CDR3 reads CASSIGRSRNQPQHF. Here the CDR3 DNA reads TGTGCCAGTAGTATAGGTAGAAGCCGGAATCAGCCCCAGCATTTT.

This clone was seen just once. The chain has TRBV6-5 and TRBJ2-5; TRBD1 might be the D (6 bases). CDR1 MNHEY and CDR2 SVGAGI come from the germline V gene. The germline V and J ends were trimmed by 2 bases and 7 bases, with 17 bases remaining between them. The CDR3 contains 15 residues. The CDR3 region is CASSYSYRGKRTQYF. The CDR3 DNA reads TGTGCCAGCAGTTACAGTTATAGGGGGAAAAGGACCCAGTACTTC.

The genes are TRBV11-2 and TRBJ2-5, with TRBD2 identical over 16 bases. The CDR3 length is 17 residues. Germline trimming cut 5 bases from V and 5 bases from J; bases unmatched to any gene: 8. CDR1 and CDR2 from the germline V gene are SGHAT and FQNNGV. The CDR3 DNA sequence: TGTGCCAGCAGCCAAGGGACTAGCGGGGGGGCGAAGGAGACCCAGTACTTC. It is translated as CASSQGTSGGAKETQYF.

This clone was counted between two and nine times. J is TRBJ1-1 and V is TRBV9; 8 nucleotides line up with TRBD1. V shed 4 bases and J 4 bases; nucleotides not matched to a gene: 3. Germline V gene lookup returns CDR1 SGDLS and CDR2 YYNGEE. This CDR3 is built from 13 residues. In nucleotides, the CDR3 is TGTGCCAGCAGCACCACAGGGGGCACTGAAGCTTTCTTT. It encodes CASSTTGGTEAFF.

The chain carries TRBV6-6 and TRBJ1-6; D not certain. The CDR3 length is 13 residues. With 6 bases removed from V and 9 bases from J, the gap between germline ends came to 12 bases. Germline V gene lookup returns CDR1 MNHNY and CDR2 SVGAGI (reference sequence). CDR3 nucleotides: TGTGCCAGCAGCCCAAAACCCGGTTCACCCCTCCACTTT. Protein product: CASSPKPGSPLHF.

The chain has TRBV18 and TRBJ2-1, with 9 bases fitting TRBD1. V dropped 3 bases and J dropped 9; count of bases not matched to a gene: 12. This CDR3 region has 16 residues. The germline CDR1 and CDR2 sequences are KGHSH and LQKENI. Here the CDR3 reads CASSPQQGAAWSEQFF. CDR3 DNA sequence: TGTGCCAGCTCACCCCAACAGGGGGCGGCGTGGTCTGAGCAGTTCTTC.

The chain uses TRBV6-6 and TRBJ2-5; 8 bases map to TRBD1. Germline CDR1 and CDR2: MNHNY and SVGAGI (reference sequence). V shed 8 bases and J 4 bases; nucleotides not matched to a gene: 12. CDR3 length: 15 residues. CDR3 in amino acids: CASGENGQGRETQYF. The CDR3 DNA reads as TGTGCCAGCGGGGAGAATGGACAGGGAAGAGAGACCCAGTACTTC.

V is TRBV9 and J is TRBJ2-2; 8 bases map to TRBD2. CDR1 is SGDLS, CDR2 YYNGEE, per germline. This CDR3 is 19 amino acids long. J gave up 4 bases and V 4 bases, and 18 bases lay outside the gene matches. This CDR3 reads CASSPPWGGVAGSTGELFF. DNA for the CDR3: TGTGCCAGCAGCCCGCCCTGGGGTGGGGTAGCGGGGAGCACCGGGGAGCTGTTTTTT. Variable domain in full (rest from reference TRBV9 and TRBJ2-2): DSGVTQTPKHLITATGQRVTLRCSPRSGDLSVYWYQQSLDQGLQFLIQYYNGEERAKGNILERFSAQQFPDLHSELNLSSLELGDSALYFCASSPPWGGVAGSTGELFFGEGSRLTVL.

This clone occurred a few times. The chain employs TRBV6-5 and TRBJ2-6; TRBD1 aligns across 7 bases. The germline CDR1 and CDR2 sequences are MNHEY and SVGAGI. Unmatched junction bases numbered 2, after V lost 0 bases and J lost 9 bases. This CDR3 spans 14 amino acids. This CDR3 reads CASSYSRDSNVLTF. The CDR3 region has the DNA TGTGCCAGCAGTTACTCGAGGGACAGCAACGTCCTGACTTTC.

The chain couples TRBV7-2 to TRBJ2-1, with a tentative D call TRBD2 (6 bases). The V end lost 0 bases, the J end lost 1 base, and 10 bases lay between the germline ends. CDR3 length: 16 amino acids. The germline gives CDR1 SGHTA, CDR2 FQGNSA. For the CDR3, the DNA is TGTGCCAGCAGCTTAGCGCCAGGGAGGTCCTACAATGAGCAGTTCTTC. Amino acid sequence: CASSLAPGRSYNEQFF.

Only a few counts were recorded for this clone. CDR3 residues: CASSSGTGQETQYF. CDR3 coding DNA: TGTGCCAGCAGCTCTGGGACAGGCCAAGAGACCCAGTACTTC. The genes are TRBV11-3 and TRBJ2-5; the match to TRBD1 covers 8 bases. The CDR3 spans 14 residues. Unmatched junction bases numbered 2, after V lost 4 bases and J lost 1 base. Germline lookup yields CDR1 SGHNT and CDR2 YENEEA.

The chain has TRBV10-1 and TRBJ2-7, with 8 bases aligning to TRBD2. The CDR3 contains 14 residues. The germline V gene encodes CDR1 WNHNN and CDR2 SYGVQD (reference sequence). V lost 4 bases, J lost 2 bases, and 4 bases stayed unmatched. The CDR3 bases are TGCGCCAGCAGTGGATTAGCGGGGCCCTACGAGCAGTACTTC. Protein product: CASSGLAGPYEQYF.

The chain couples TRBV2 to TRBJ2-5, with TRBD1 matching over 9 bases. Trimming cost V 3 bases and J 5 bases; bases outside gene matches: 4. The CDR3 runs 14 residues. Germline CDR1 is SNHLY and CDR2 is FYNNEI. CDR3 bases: TGTGCCAGCAGTGAGGACAGGGGTAGGGAGACCCAGTACTTC. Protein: CASSEDRGRETQYF. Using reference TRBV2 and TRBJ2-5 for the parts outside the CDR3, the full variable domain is EPEVTQTPSHQVTQMGQEVILRCVPISNHLYFYWYRQILGQKVEFLVSFYNNEISEKSEIFDDQFSVERPDGSNFTLKIRSTKLEDSAMYFCASSEDRGRETQYFGPGTRLLVL.

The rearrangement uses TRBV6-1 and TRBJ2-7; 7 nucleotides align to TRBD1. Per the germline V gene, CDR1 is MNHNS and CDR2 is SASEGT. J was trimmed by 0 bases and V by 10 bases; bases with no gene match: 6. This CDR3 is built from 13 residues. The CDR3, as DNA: TGTGCCACGGTCCGGGACAGCTCCTACGAGCAGTACTTC. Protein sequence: CATVRDSSYEQYF.

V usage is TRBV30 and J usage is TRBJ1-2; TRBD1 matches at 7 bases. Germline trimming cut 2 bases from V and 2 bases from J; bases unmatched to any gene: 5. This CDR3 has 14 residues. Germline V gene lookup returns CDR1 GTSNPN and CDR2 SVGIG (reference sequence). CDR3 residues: CAWSTGTENYGYTF. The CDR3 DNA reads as TGTGCCTGGAGTACCGGGACAGAGAACTATGGCTACACCTTC.

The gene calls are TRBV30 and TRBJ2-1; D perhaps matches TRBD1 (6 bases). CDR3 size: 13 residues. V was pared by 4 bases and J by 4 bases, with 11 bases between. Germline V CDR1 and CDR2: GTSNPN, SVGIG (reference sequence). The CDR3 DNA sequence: TGTGCCTGGACCCCGGGACAATACAATGAGCAGTTCTTC. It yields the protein CAWTPGQYNEQFF.

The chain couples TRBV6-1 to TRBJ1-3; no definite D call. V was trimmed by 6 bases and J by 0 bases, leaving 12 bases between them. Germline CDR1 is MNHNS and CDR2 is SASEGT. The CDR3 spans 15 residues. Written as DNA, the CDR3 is TGTGCCAGCAGCTTCAGAGCGGGCTCTGGAAACACCATATATTTT. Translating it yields CASSFRAGSGNTIYF.

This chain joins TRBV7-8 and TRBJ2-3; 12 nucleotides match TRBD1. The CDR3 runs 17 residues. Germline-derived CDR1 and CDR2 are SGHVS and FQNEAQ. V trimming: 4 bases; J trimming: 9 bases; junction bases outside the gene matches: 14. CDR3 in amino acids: CASSSFRPGQGASTQYF. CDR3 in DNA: TGTGCCAGCAGCTCCTTTCGACCGGGACAGGGGGCGAGCACGCAGTATTTT.

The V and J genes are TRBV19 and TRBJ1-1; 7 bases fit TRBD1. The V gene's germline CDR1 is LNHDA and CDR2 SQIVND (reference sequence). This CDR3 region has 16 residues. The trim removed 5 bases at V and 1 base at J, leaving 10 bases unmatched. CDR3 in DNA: TGTGCCAGTAGTGTAACAGGGGCTATAAGGAACACTGAAGCTTTCTTT. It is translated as CASSVTGAIRNTEAFF.

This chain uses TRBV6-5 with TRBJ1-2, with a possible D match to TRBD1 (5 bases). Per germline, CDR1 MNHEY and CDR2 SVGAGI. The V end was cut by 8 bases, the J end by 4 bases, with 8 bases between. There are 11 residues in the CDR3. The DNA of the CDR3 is TGTGCCAGCGGGCAGGGCTATGGCTACACCTTC. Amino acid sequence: CASGQGYGYTF.

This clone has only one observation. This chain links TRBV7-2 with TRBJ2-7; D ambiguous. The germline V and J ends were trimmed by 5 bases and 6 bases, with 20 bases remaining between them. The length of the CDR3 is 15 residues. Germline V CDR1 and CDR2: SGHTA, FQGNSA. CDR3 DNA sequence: TGTGCCAGCAGCCCCCGAGGTCTCCAGCCCCCCGAGCAGTACTTC. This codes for CASSPRGLQPPEQYF.

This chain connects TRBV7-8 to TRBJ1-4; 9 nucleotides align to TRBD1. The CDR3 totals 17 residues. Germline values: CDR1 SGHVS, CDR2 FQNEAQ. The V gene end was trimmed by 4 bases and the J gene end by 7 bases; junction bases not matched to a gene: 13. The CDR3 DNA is TGTGCCAGCAGCTCGCATGGGGGACAGGGTGTCATTGAAAAACTGTTTTTT. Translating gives CASSSHGGQGVIEKLFF.

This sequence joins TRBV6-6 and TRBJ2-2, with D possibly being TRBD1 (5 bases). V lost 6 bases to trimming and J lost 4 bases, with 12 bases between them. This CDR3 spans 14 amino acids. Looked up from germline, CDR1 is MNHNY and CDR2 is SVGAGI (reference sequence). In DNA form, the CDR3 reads TGTGCCAGCAGCCCAGTGACAGTCACCGGGGAGCTGTTTTTT. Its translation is CASSPVTVTGELFF.

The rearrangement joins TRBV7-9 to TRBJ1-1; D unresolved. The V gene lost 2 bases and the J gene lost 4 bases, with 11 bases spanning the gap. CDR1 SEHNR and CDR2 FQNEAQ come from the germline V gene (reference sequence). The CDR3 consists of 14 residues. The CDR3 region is CASSLSGVGTEAFF. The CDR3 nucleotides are TGTGCCAGCAGCTTATCTGGAGTAGGCACTGAAGCTTTCTTT.

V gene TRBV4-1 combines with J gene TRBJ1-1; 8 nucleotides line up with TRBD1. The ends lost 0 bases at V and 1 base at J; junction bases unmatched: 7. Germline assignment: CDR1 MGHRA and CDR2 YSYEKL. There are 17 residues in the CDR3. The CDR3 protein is CASSQDQGTGANTEAFF. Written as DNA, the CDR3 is TGCGCCAGCAGCCAAGATCAAGGGACAGGAGCGAACACTGAAGCTTTCTTT.